These 16 T cell receptor beta chains share one sample of origin, sequenced in a study of T cell responses to AZD1222 COVID-19 vaccine (dated by TCRdb to about 2021). Reading the label with the study, this specimen's time point is: about 28 days (+/-7) after the second vaccine dose. To prepare the library, the immunoSEQ multiplex PCR assay was applied. In TCRdb, the immuneACCESS table is reduced to in-frame sequences with V and J assigned. These tables do not hold every clone; where another copy was compared, an unresolved V gene accounts for under half, and the others remain unexplained. The sample profile shows approximately 150,000 clones; less than 95% of them were found once. The ten largest clones represent roughly 6% of the sample. Sequencing used peripheral blood, obtained 28 days after the second AZD1222 dose. These receptors all come from an adult who received the AZD1222 COVID-19 vaccine.

The rearrangement links TRBV18 to TRBJ2-1; TRBD2 agrees at 11 bases. Germline assignment: CDR1 KGHSH and CDR2 LQKENI. V lost 6 bases, J lost 5 bases, and 9 bases stayed unmatched. CDR3 length: 16 residues. In nucleotides, the CDR3 is TGTGCCAGCTCCCCCTTTCTAGCGGGAGGCCACAATGAGCAGTTCTTC. Translating gives CASSPFLAGGHNEQFF.

The chain employs TRBV30 and TRBJ2-5; 15 bases are shared with TRBD2. V was clipped by 2 bases and J by 5 bases; unmatched bases: 6. The length of the CDR3 is 16 residues. Germline V gene data show CDR1 as GTSNPN and CDR2 as SVGIG (reference sequence). For the CDR3, the DNA is TGTGCCTGGAGTAGGACTAGCGGGAGGGCAGCGGAGACCCAGTACTTC. Translated: CAWSRTSGRAAETQYF.

This chain's CDR3 is CASSQDGMQPQHF. The CDR3 nucleotides are TGCGCCAGCAGCCAAGATGGGATGCAGCCCCAGCATTTT. V and J are TRBV4-1 and TRBJ1-5; D uncertain. Germline V lookup: CDR1 MGHRA, CDR2 YSYEKL. The V and J ends lost 0 bases and 7 bases respectively, with 7 bases between them. The CDR3 covers 13 residues.

V gene TRBV7-9 combines with J gene TRBJ1-1; 7 nucleotides agree with TRBD1. CDR1 and CDR2 from the germline V gene are SEHNR and FQNEAQ (reference sequence). There are 16 residues in the CDR3. V lost 6 bases and J lost 6; bases outside the gene matches: 16. The CDR3 sequence is CASSPTLLIGQAEAFF. Here the CDR3 DNA reads TGTGCCAGCAGTCCCACCCTTCTCATCGGACAGGCTGAAGCTTTCTTT.

The rearrangement joins TRBV7-2 to TRBJ2-2; 10 bases agree with TRBD1. The CDR3 has 16 amino acids. J gave up 3 bases and V 5 bases, and 6 bases lay outside the gene matches. Germline V lookup: CDR1 SGHTA, CDR2 FQGNSA. In DNA, the CDR3 is TGTGCCAGCAGCCCCTACGGGACAGGGGACACCGGGGAGCTGTTTTTT. Residues: CASSPYGTGDTGELFF.

V usage is TRBV28 and J usage is TRBJ2-7; D is possibly TRBD2 (7 bases). Trimming left V 8 bases short and J 4 bases short, with 12 bases between. The CDR3 loop spans 12 amino acids. Germline lookup yields CDR1 MDHEN and CDR2 SYDVKM. This chain's CDR3 is CASGGGRYEQYF. DNA for the CDR3: TGTGCCAGCGGGGGGGGCAGATACGAGCAGTACTTC.

The V gene is TRBV5-1, the J gene TRBJ2-2; 10 bases agree with TRBD2. Germline assignment: CDR1 SGHRS and CDR2 YFSETQ. This CDR3 contains 15 residues. The J segment lost 6 bases and the V segment lost 4 bases, leaving 6 bases of the junction unmatched. The CDR3 region is CASSRSLAGAGELFF. CDR3 bases: TGCGCCAGCAGCCGTAGCCTAGCGGGGGCCGGGGAGCTGTTTTTT. The variable domain in full, with the rest retrieved from reference TRBV5-1 and TRBJ2-2, is KAGVTQTPRYLIKTRGQQVTLSCSPISGHRSVSWYQQTPGQGLQFLFEYFSETQRNKGNFPGRFSGRQFSNSRSEMNVSTLELGDSALYLCASSRSLAGAGELFFGEGSRLTVL.

This sequence joins TRBV9 and TRBJ2-5; a possible D gene is TRBD2 (6 bases). With 3 bases removed from V and 2 bases from J, the gap between germline ends came to 14 bases. The CDR3 contains 15 residues. From germline, CDR1 is SGDLS and CDR2 YYNGEE. CDR3 DNA sequence: TGTGCCAGCAGCGCCCAGAGCCTAGCGCAAGAGACCCAGTACTTC. It is translated as CASSAQSLAQETQYF.

This sequence joins TRBV5-4 and TRBJ1-2; D may be TRBD1 (5 bases). The CDR3 totals 14 residues. The germline CDR1 and CDR2 sequences are SGHNT and YYREEE (reference sequence). Between the trimmed V and J ends, which lost 4 bases and 4 bases, there was a span of 14 bases. CDR3 DNA: TGTGCCAGCAGCGGGGGAGGTGTTCTCTATGGCTACACCTTC. It translates to CASSGGGVLYGYTF.

The CDR3 nucleotides read TGTGCCAGCAGCTTAGACTTGTACACCGGGGAGCTGTTTTTT. Translating it yields CASSLDLYTGELFF. The V gene is TRBV7-9, the J gene TRBJ2-2; D is undetermined. The ends were cut back, 1 base at V and 3 bases at J, with 6 bases in the middle. The length of the CDR3 is 14 residues. Germline CDR1 SEHNR, CDR2 FQNEAQ (reference sequence). Looking up the rest from reference TRBV7-9 and TRBJ2-2 gives the full variable domain: DTGVSQNPRHKITKRGQNVTFRCDPISEHNRLYWYRQTLGQGPEFLTYFQNEAQLEKSRLLSDRFSAERPKGSFSTLEIQRTEQGDSAMYLCASSLDLYTGELFFGEGSRLTVL.

The chain uses TRBV27 and TRBJ2-7; the D gene is possibly TRBD1 (6 bases). Trimming removed 5 bases at V and 8 bases at J, with 16 bases between. Germline loops: CDR1 MNHEY, CDR2 SMNVEV (reference sequence). CDR3 length: 13 amino acids. The CDR3 nucleotides are TGTGCCAGCAGTCTAACCCCACAGGGAAAGCAGTACTTC. It yields the protein CASSLTPQGKQYF.

This clone appeared a few times. The chain recombines TRBV5-6 with TRBJ2-7; D is perhaps TRBD1 or TRBD2 (5 bases each). This CDR3 has 16 amino acids. V shed 4 bases and J shed 2 bases, with 19 bases lying between them. Germline CDR1 is SGHDT and CDR2 is YYEEEE. The CDR3 region is CASSPAGTRIPYEQYF. CDR3 DNA: TGTGCCAGCAGCCCAGCCGGGACGCGGATCCCCTACGAGCAGTACTTC.

The V call is TRBV28, the J call TRBJ1-4; TRBD1 matches 7 bases. V was pared by 5 bases and J by 7 bases, with 7 bases of the junction left unmatched. Germline assignment: CDR1 MDHEN and CDR2 SYDVKM. This CDR3 contains 14 residues. CDR3 loop: CASSQGGNGEKLFF. In DNA, the CDR3 is TGTGCCAGCAGTCAAGGGGGCAATGGTGAAAAACTGTTTTTT. The full variable domain, rest sourced from reference TRBV28 and TRBJ1-4, is DVKVTQSSRYLVKRTGEKVFLECVQDMDHENMFWYRQDPGLGLRLIYFSYDVKMKEKGDIPEGYSVSREKKERFSLILESASTNQTSMYLCASSQGGNGEKLFFGSGTQLSVL.

This clone was found a few times. V and J are TRBV7-9 and TRBJ2-7; D not resolved. Per germline, CDR1 SEHNR and CDR2 FQNEAQ (reference sequence). The CDR3 is 12 residues long. V was clipped by 3 bases and J by 3 bases, with 6 bases between them. In DNA form, the CDR3 reads TGTGCCAGCAGCTTCGGCCTCTACGAGCAGTACTTC. Translation gives CASSFGLYEQYF.

The J gene is TRBJ2-1, the V gene TRBV5-1; the match to TRBD1 covers 12 bases. The CDR3 consists of 19 residues. Trimming removed 4 bases from V and 7 bases from J; junction bases left unmatched: 18. CDR1 is SGHRS, CDR2 YFSETQ, per germline. The CDR3 loop reads CASSPGQGAPSVGGNEQFF. Here the CDR3 DNA reads TGCGCCAGCAGCCCGGGACAGGGGGCCCCTAGCGTCGGGGGAAATGAGCAGTTCTTC.

This clone was seen once. The rearrangement links TRBV11-2 to TRBJ1-5; D is ambiguous. The CDR3 is 15 residues long. The germline V gene encodes CDR1 SGHAT and CDR2 FQNNGV. The germline V and J ends were trimmed by 4 bases and 3 bases, with 13 bases remaining between them. The CDR3 coding sequence is TGTGCCAGCAGCTCACCTACAGAGTACAATCAGCCCCAGCATTTT. It translates to CASSSPTEYNQPQHF.